One and the same sample provided the 28 T cell receptor beta chains below, sequenced in a study of blood T cell repertoires in COVID-19 (dated by TCRdb to 2020 to 2022). The method was the immunoSEQ multiplex PCR assay. TCRdb took over this immuneACCESS table, retaining in-frame rearrangements with V and J assigned. Such tables are incomplete; in checked studies, under half of the missing clones stem from an unresolved V gene, and the remainder is unexplained. The sample contains 250,000 to 300,000 clones, roughly 88% of them found a single time. The ten most abundant clones make up less than 3% of the sample. The specimen was peripheral blood. These receptor sequences come from a woman aged 25 to 45 with active or convalescent COVID-19.

A note on this clone: Other nucleotide sequences from this sample produce the same CDR3. CDR3 bases: TGTGCCAGCAGAAGACAGGGGAACACCGGGGAGCTGTTTTTT. Protein product: CASRRQGNTGELFF. V and J are TRBV9 and TRBJ2-2, with 7 bases fitting TRBD1. CDR3 length: 14 residues. Germline V lookup: CDR1 SGDLS, CDR2 YYNGEE. Losses at the gene ends were 5 bases for V and 1 base for J; bases not matched to a gene: 2.

The chain recombines TRBV5-1 with TRBJ1-2; D is unresolved. CDR3 length: 14 amino acids. The ends were cut back, 0 bases at V and 3 bases at J, with 9 bases in the middle. The V gene's germline CDR1 is SGHRS and CDR2 YFSETQ. The CDR3 spells CASSLESQDYGYTF. CDR3 sequence (DNA): TGCGCCAGCAGCTTGGAGTCTCAGGACTATGGCTACACCTTC. Looking up the rest from reference TRBV5-1 and TRBJ1-2 gives the full variable domain: KAGVTQTPRYLIKTRGQQVTLSCSPISGHRSVSWYQQTPGQGLQFLFEYFSETQRNKGNFPGRFSGRQFSNSRSEMNVSTLELGDSALYLCASSLESQDYGYTFGSGTRLTVV.

V gene TRBV2 combines with J gene TRBJ1-2; D not certain. From germline, CDR1 is SNHLY and CDR2 FYNNEI. There are 13 residues in the CDR3. Deletions cut 5 bases from V and 4 bases from J, with 11 bases between. The CDR3 DNA is TGTGCCAGCAGTCCCCAATTCGGCTATGGCTACACCTTC. Residues: CASSPQFGYGYTF. The full variable domain, its missing parts supplied by reference TRBV2 and TRBJ1-2, is EPEVTQTPSHQVTQMGQEVILRCVPISNHLYFYWYRQILGQKVEFLVSFYNNEISEKSEIFDDQFSVERPDGSNFTLKIRSTKLEDSAMYFCASSPQFGYGYTFGSGTRLTVV.

This clone was found once. The rearrangement uses TRBV3-1 (or the pseudogene TRBV3-2) and TRBJ2-1; no firm D call. Trimming pared 1 base from V and 5 bases from J, leaving 6 bases between. Per the germline V gene, CDR1 is LGHDT and CDR2 is YNNKEL (reference sequence). This CDR3 region has 13 residues. The CDR3 loop reads CASSQVSHNEQFF. As DNA, the CDR3 is TGTGCCAGCAGCCAAGTTTCTCACAATGAGCAGTTCTTC.

This chain links TRBV6-6 with TRBJ2-3, with D possibly TRBD2 on 6 matching bases. Per the germline V gene, CDR1 is MNHNY and CDR2 is SVGAGI (reference sequence). V was clipped by 2 bases and J by 3 bases, with 9 bases between them. CDR3 length: 14 residues. CDR3 coding DNA: TGTGCCAGCAGTTACACGGCGGGGACAGATACGCAGTATTTT. This translates into CASSYTAGTDTQYF.

The chain combines TRBV28 with TRBJ1-6; maybe TRBD1 (5 bases). The CDR3 contains 15 residues. Germline V CDR1 and CDR2: MDHEN, SYDVKM. The V end was cut by 5 bases, the J end by 7 bases, with 15 bases between. CDR3 sequence (DNA): TGTGCCAGCAGTCTCCGACAGAGCCGAAATTCACCCCTCCACTTT. Translated: CASSLRQSRNSPLHF.

V usage is TRBV12-2 and J usage is TRBJ1-6. TRBV12-2 is noted as a pseudogene. The CDR3 loop spans 21 amino acids. In nucleotides, the CDR3 is TGTGCAAGTCGCTTAGGGCGGAGCCCGGATGGGGGGAAACGCTATAATTCACCCCTCCACTTT. Encoded protein: CASRLGRSPDGGKRYNSPLHF.

The V gene is TRBV4-3, the J gene TRBJ2-6; 7 positions match TRBD1. The CDR3 loop spans 16 amino acids. The V and J ends lost 0 bases and 1 base, in that order; junction bases with no gene match: 0. CDR1 and CDR2 from the germline V gene are LGHNA and YSLEER. The CDR3 loop is CASSQETGSGANVLTF. Here the CDR3 DNA reads TGCGCCAGCAGCCAAGAGACAGGGTCTGGGGCCAACGTCCTGACTTTC.

The chain is built from TRBV6-5 and TRBJ1-4; 10 nucleotides agree with TRBD1. The V gene end was trimmed by 7 bases and the J gene end by 7 bases; junction bases not matched to a gene: 9. The CDR3 is made up of 15 amino acids. The germline CDR1 and CDR2 sequences are MNHEY and SVGAGI. CDR3 in amino acids: CASTRDRGIGEKLFF. The CDR3 DNA reads TGTGCCAGCACACGGGACAGGGGAATCGGTGAAAAACTGTTTTTT.

The chain recombines TRBV6-2 or TRBV6-3 with TRBJ1-2; D not certain. The germline V and J ends were trimmed by 3 bases and 3 bases, with 14 bases remaining between them. The germline CDR1 and CDR2 sequences are MNHEY and SVGEGT. The CDR3 extends over 15 amino acids. CDR3 sequence reads: CASSYSPLGDYGYTF. The CDR3 bases are TGTGCCAGCAGTTATAGTCCTCTAGGCGACTATGGCTACACCTTC.

In this sample, this clone turned up once. This chain connects TRBV5-1 to TRBJ2-1; D possibly corresponds to TRBD1 (5 bases). The CDR3 length is 15 residues. V was clipped by 0 bases and J by 5 bases, with 12 bases between them. Germline V gene data show CDR1 as SGHRS and CDR2 as YFSETQ. The CDR3 sequence: CASSLAQGPHNEQFF. The CDR3 nucleotides read TGCGCCAGCAGCTTGGCCCAGGGTCCCCACAATGAGCAGTTCTTC. The variable domain in full, completed from reference TRBV5-1 and TRBJ2-1, reads KAGVTQTPRYLIKTRGQQVTLSCSPISGHRSVSWYQQTPGQGLQFLFEYFSETQRNKGNFPGRFSGRQFSNSRSEMNVSTLELGDSALYLCASSLAQGPHNEQFFGPGTRLTVL.

The CDR3 DNA is TGTGCCATCAGTGAGAATCAGGTCTATGGCTACACCTTC. Translated: CAISENQVYGYTF. V gene TRBV10-3 combines with J gene TRBJ1-2; no reliable D call. Germline assignment: CDR1 ENHRY and CDR2 SYGVKD. The CDR3 sequence is 13 residues long. V was trimmed by 2 bases and J by 4 bases, leaving 8 bases between them.

The chain is built from TRBV2 and TRBJ1-1; 11 bases are a match to TRBD1. The V gene's germline CDR1 is SNHLY and CDR2 FYNNEI. Losses at the gene ends were 6 bases for V and 10 bases for J; bases not matched to a gene: 7. The CDR3 totals 13 residues. CDR3 in DNA: TGTGCCAGCAGATCCGGGACAGGGGGGGCAGCTTTCTTT. Its protein is CASRSGTGGAAFF.

The chain carries TRBV7-9 and TRBJ1-2; perhaps TRBD1 as D (6 bases). The CDR3 consists of 15 residues. V lost 3 bases, J lost 3 bases, and 14 bases lay in between. Germline lookup yields CDR1 SEHNR and CDR2 FQNEAQ (reference sequence). In nucleotides, the CDR3 is TGTGCCAGCAGCTTTAGGGGGATTCGGGACTATGGCTACACCTTC. Its translation is CASSFRGIRDYGYTF.

This rearrangement joins TRBV18 to TRBJ2-7, with no clear D. Trimming pared 0 bases from V and 6 bases from J, leaving 9 bases between. The CDR3 has 13 residues. The germline CDR1 and CDR2 sequences are KGHSH and LQKENI. Written as DNA, the CDR3 is TGTGCCAGCTCACCACCGAGTGGGCGCGAGCAGTACTTC. Translation gives CASSPPSGREQYF.

The chain joins TRBV6-6 to TRBJ1-5, with 7 bases fitting TRBD1. Germline trimming cut 7 bases from V and 5 bases from J; bases unmatched to any gene: 2. CDR1 and CDR2 (germline): MNHNY, SVGAGI (reference sequence). The CDR3 covers 12 residues. In DNA form, the CDR3 reads TGTGCCAGCAATACAGGGGATCAGCCCCAGCATTTT. Translated: CASNTGDQPQHF.

The genes are TRBV5-1 and TRBJ2-3; no definite D call. Between the trimmed V and J ends, which lost 0 bases and 6 bases, there was a span of 11 bases. Germline lookup yields CDR1 SGHRS and CDR2 YFSETQ. The CDR3 loop spans 14 amino acids. The DNA of the CDR3 is TGCGCCAGCAGCTTGGCCTACAGTGGCGATACGCAGTATTTT. Its protein is CASSLAYSGDTQYF.

V usage is TRBV6-5 and J usage is TRBJ1-2; 11 bases map to TRBD1. Germline V gives CDR1 MNHEY, CDR2 SVGAGI. The CDR3 contains 15 residues. With V trimmed by 7 bases and J by 8 bases, 12 bases remained unmatched. Written as DNA, the CDR3 is TGTGCCAGCACCAAGCCCGGACAGGGGGCGCACGGCTACACCTTC. Translated, it gives CASTKPGQGAHGYTF.

The rearrangement joins TRBV19 to TRBJ2-1; a weak D match, TRBD1 (5 bases). CDR1 and CDR2 (germline): LNHDA, SQIVND (reference sequence). Trimming stripped 6 bases from V and 6 bases from J, with 21 bases between. This CDR3 spans 16 amino acids. The CDR3 DNA reads as TGTGCCAGTAGACCAGAACTGGGGCTCACAAGCAATGAGCAGTTCTTC. Translation gives CASRPELGLTSNEQFF.

The V call is TRBV9, the J call TRBJ1-2; TRBD1 might be the D (5 bases). Germline CDR1 and CDR2: SGDLS and YYNGEE. This CDR3 has 13 residues. Trimming took off 4 bases at V and 5 bases at J, with 12 bases between the two ends. The CDR3 DNA reads as TGTGCCAGCAGCCCTGGGGGGGGGTATGGCTACACCTTC. Translated: CASSPGGGYGYTF.

This chain links TRBV7-6 with TRBJ1-2; a weak D match, TRBD1 (5 bases). With 4 bases removed from V and 0 bases from J, the gap between germline ends came to 12 bases. The germline V gene has CDR1 SGHVS and CDR2 FNYEAQ. The CDR3 is made up of 15 amino acids. The CDR3: CASSSQTDSNYGYTF. The CDR3 nucleotides read TGTGCCAGCAGCTCACAGACAGACTCTAACTATGGCTACACCTTC.

This clone was detected only once. The genes are TRBV6-5 and TRBJ1-2; D is unclear. Germline values: CDR1 MNHEY, CDR2 SVGAGI. The V and J ends lost 7 bases and 8 bases respectively, with 20 bases between them. The CDR3 covers 14 residues. CDR3 in amino acids: CASTYGASMLGYTF. CDR3 DNA: TGTGCCAGCACCTACGGTGCCTCTATGTTAGGCTACACCTTC.

V is TRBV19 and J is TRBJ2-1; TRBD2 matches at 7 bases. The CDR3 sequence is 14 residues long. V lost 5 bases, J lost 16 bases, and 17 bases stayed unmatched. CDR1 and CDR2 (germline): LNHDA, SQIVND (reference sequence). The CDR3 coding sequence is TGTGCCAGTAGTCAAGCACTAGCGAGCCGTAGGGAATTCTTC. Translation: CASSQALASRREFF.

The chain recombines TRBV5-1 with TRBJ1-1; tentatively, D is TRBD1 (6 bases). CDR1 and CDR2 (germline): SGHRS, YFSETQ. V was trimmed by 3 bases and J by 0 bases, leaving 9 bases between them. This CDR3 comprises 14 residues. The CDR3 loop reads CASSSGTLNTEAFF. As DNA, the CDR3 is TGCGCCAGCAGCTCGGGGACATTGAACACTGAAGCTTTCTTT.

The chain recombines TRBV5-6 with TRBJ1-2; a weak D match, TRBD1 (5 bases). The V gene's germline CDR1 is SGHDT and CDR2 YYEEEE. Trimming cost V 0 bases and J 6 bases, with 6 bases left between them. The length of the CDR3 is 12 residues. In DNA form, the CDR3 reads TGTGCCAGCAGCTTGGGACAGAATGGCTACACCTTC. Its translation: CASSLGQNGYTF.

The rearrangement joins TRBV5-6 to TRBJ1-5; TRBD1 agrees at 8 bases. Trimming cost V 4 bases and J 2 bases; bases outside gene matches: 14. Germline V CDR1 and CDR2: SGHDT, YYEEEE. CDR3 length equals 18 residues. The CDR3 bases are TGTGCCAGCAGCCCGGACAGGGAGGGCTTTTTGGGCAATCAGCCCCAGCATTTT. Protein sequence: CASSPDREGFLGNQPQHF.

This clone was seen a single time. The J gene is TRBJ2-1, the V gene TRBV30; maybe TRBD2 (6 bases). This CDR3 is built from 11 residues. CDR1 and CDR2 (germline): GTSNPN, SVGIG (reference sequence). V was shortened by 5 bases and J by 12 bases, with 14 bases between the two germline ends. The CDR3 here is CAWGLSPVQFF. The CDR3 DNA sequence: TGTGCCTGGGGACTAAGCCCCGTGCAGTTCTTC. Supplemented by reference TRBV30 and TRBJ2-1, the full variable domain reads SQTIHQWPATLVQPVGSPLSLECTVEGTSNPNLYWYRQAAGRGLQLLFYSVGIGQISSEVPQNLSASRPQDRQFILSSKKLLLSDSGFYLCAWGLSPVQFFGPGTRLTVL.

The genes are TRBV27 and TRBJ1-2, with unresolved D. V lost 0 bases, J lost 13 bases, and 15 bases lay in between. This CDR3 contains 13 residues. Germline V gene sequence: CDR1 MNHEY, CDR2 SMNVEV (reference sequence). The CDR3 is CASSLSHLTSTTF. Written as DNA, the CDR3 is TGTGCCAGCAGTTTATCCCACCTCACCTCTACCACCTTC.